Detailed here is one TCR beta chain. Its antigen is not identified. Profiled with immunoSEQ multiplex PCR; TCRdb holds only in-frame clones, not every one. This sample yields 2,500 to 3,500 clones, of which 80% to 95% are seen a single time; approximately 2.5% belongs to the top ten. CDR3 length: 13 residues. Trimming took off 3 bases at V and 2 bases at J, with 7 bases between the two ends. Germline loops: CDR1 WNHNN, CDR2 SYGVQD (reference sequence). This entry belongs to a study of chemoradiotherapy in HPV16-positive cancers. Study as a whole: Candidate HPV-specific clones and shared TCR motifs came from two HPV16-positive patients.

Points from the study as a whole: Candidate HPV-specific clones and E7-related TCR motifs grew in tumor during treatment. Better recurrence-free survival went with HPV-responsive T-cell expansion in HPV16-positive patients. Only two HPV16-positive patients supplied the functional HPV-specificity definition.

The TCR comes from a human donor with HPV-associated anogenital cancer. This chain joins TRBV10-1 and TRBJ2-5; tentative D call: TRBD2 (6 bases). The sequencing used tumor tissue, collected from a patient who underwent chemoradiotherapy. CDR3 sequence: CASSEGTQETQYF. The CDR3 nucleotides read TGCGCCAGCAGTGAAGGGACTCAAGAGACCCAGTACTTC.